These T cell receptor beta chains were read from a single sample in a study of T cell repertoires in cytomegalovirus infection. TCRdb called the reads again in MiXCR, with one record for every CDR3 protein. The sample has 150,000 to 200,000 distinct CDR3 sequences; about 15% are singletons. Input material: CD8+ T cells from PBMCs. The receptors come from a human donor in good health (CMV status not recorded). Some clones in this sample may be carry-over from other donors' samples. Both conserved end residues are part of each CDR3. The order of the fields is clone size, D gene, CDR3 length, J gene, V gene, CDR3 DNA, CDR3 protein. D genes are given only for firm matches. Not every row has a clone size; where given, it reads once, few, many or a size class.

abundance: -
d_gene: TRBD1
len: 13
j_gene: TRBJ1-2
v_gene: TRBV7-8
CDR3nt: TGTGCCAGCAGGTCTCTAACAGGGGCCGGCTACACCTTC
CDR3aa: CASRSLTGAGYTF

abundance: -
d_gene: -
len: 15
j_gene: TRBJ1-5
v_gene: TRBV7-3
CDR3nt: TGTGCCAGCAGCCCGAACGGGGGAGCCAATCAGCCCCAGCATTTT
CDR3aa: CASSPNGGANQPQHF

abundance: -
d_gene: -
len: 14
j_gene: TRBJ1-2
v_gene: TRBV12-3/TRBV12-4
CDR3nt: TGTGCCAGCAGTTTCCAACGGGTTACTTATGGCTACACCTTC
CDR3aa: CASSFQRVTYGYTF

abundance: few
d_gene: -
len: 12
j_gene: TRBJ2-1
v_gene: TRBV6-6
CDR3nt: TGTGCCAGCTACAGCTCCTACAATGAGCAGTTCTTC
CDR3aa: CASYSSYNEQFF

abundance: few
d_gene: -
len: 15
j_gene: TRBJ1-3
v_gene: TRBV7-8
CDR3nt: TGTGCCAGCAGCCGGGATGGGGCAACCGGAAACACCATATATTTT
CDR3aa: CASSRDGATGNTIYF

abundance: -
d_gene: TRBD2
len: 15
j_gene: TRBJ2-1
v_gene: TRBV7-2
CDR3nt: TGTGCCAGCAGCTTAAGACTAGCGGGGGGGAATGAGCAGTTCTTC
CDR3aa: CASSLRLAGGNEQFF

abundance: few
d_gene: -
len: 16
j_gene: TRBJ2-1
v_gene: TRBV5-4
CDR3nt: TGTGCCAGCAGCTTGTCCACCAGGGTGGTATACGATGAGCAGTTCTTC
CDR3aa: CASSLSTRVVYDEQFF

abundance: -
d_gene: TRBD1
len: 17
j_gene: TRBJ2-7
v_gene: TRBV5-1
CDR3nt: TGCGCCAGCAGCCCCTTCGGACAGGTGCCATCCTCCTACGAGCAGTACTTC
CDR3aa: CASSPFGQVPSSYEQYF

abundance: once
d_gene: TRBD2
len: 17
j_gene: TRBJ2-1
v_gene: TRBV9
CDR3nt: TGTGCCAGCAGCCACGGGACTAGCGAGAGGATGGTCAATGAGCAGTTCTTC
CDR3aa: CASSHGTSERMVNEQFF

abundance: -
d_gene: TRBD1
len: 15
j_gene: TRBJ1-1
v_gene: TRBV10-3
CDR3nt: TGTGCCATCAGACCCCCTACAGGGGAGTGGACTGAAGCTTTCTTT
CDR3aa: CAIRPPTGEWTEAFF

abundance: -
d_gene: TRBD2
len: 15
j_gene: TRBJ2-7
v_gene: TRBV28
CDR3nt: TGTGCCAGCATTAATAGCGGGAGGACCTCCTACGAGCAGTACTTC
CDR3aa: CASINSGRTSYEQYF

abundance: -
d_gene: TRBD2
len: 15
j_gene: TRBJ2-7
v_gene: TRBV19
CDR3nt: TGTGCCAGTAGTATCCGGACTAGCGGGGACTACGAGCAGTACTTC
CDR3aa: CASSIRTSGDYEQYF

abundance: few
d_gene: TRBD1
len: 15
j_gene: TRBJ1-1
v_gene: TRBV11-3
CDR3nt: TGTGCCAGCAGCCCGGGACAGGGGGCAGGCACTGAAGCTTTCTTT
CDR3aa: CASSPGQGAGTEAFF

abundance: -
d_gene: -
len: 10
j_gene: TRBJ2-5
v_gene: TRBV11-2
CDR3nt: TGTGCCAGCAACCGAGAGACCCAGTACTTC
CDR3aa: CASNRETQYF

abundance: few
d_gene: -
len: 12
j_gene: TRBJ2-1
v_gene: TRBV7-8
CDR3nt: TGTGCCAGCGGGAGATCCTACAATGAGCAGTTCTTC
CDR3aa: CASGRSYNEQFF

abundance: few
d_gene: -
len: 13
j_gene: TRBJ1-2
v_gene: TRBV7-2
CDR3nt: TGTGCCAGCAGCCCCGGACACGGAGAGGGCTACACCTTC
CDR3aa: CASSPGHGEGYTF

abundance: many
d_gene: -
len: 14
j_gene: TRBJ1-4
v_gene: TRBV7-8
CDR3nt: TGTGCCAGCACCACCATGGTCGCTAATGAAAAACTGTTTTTT
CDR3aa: CASTTMVANEKLFF

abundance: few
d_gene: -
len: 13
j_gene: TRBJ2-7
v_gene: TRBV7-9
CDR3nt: TGTGCCAGCAGCTTTTTGGGGTTTCGCGAGCAGTACTTC
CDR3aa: CASSFLGFREQYF

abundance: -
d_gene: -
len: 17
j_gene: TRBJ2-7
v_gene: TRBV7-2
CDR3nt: TGTGCCAGCAGCTTAACTCACCCGGGGACGTTTATCTACGAGCAGTACTTC
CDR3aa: CASSLTHPGTFIYEQYF

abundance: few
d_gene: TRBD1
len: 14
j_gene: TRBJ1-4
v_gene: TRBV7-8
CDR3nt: TGTGCCAGCGGATACGGGACAGGGAATGAAAAACTGTTTTTT
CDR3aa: CASGYGTGNEKLFF

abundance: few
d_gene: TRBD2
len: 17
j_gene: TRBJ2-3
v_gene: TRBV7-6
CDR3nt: TGTGCCAGCAGCCCCCTGCTCGCGGGAGAGGGCACAGATACGCAGTATTTT
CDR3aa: CASSPLLAGEGTDTQYF

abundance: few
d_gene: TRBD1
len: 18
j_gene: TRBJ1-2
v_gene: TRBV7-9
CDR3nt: TGTGCCAGCAGCTTAGCGATGGAGGGGGCCCAACTTTTCTATGGCTACACCTTC
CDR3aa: CASSLAMEGAQLFYGYTF

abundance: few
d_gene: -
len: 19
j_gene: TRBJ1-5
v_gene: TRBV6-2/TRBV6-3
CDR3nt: TGTGCCAGCAGTTACGTATACGGGCGGGGGGCGTCGGCTTCTCAGCCCCAGCATTTT
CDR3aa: CASSYVYGRGASASQPQHF

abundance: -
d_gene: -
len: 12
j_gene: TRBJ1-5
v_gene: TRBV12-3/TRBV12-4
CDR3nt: TGTGCCAGCAGTTGGGGTAGTCAGCCCCAGCATTTT
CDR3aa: CASSWGSQPQHF

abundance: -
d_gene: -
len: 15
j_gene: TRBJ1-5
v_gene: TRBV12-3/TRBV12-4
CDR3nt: TGTGCCAGCAGTAGTGGACAGAATAGCAATCAGCCCCAGCATTTT
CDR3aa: CASSSGQNSNQPQHF

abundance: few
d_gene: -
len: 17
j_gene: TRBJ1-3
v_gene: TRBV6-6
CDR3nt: TGTGCCAGCACCCCCAAAGGAACGGCTTACTCTGGAAACACCATATATTTT
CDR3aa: CASTPKGTAYSGNTIYF

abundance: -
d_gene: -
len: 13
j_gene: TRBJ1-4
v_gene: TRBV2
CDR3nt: TGTGCCAGCAGAGAATGGGGGAATGAAAAACTGTTTTTT
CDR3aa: CASREWGNEKLFF

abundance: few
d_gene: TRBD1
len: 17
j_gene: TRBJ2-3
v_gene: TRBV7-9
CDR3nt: TGTGCCAGCAGCTCAACGGACACAGGGGTTAGCACAGATACGCAGTATTTT
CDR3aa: CASSSTDTGVSTDTQYF

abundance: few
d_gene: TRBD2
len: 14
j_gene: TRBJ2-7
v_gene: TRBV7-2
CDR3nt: TGTGCCAGCAGCGATAGGGGACTAGCCTACGAGCAGTACTTC
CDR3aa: CASSDRGLAYEQYF

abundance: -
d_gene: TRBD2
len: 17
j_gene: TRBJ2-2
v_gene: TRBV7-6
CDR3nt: TGTGCCAGCAGCATTTCTAGCGGGGGGATGAACACCGGGGAGCTGTTTTTT
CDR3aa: CASSISSGGMNTGELFF

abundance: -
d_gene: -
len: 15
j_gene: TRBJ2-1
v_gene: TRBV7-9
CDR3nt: TGTGCCAGCAGACTGGGGAGGGGGGGCCACAATGAGCAGTTCTTC
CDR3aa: CASRLGRGGHNEQFF

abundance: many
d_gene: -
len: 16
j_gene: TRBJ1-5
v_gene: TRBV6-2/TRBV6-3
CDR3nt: TGTGCCAGCAGTTACGTAAGGTTCGGGAGCAATCAGCCCCAGCATTTT
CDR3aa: CASSYVRFGSNQPQHF

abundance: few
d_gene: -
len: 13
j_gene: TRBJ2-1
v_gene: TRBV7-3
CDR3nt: TGTGCCAGCAGCCGCGAAGAGACCCGTGAGCAGTTCTTC
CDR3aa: CASSREETREQFF

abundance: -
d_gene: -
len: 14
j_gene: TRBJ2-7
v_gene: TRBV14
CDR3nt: TGTGCCAGCAGCCAAGGGACTGGGACCTACGAGCAGTACTTC
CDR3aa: CASSQGTGTYEQYF

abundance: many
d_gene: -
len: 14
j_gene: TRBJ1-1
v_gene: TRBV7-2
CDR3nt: TGTGCCAGCAACGATTGGGTCGGTTTCACTGAAGCTTTCTTT
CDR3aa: CASNDWVGFTEAFF

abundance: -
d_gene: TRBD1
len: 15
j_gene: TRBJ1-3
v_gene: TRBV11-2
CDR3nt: TGTGCCAGCAGCTACGGGACAGGGTCTGGAAACACCATATATTTT
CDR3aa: CASSYGTGSGNTIYF

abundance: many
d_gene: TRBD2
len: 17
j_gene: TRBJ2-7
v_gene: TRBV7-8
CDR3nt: TGTGCCAGCAGCTTAGGGCCTAGCGGGCCGAGCTCCTACGAGCAGTACTTC
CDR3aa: CASSLGPSGPSSYEQYF

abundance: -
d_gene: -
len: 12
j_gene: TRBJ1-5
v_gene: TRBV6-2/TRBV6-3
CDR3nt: -
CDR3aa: CASSSSVYAQHF

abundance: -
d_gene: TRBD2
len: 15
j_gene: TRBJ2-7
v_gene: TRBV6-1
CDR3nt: TGTGCCAGCAGTGAACGGAGCGGGAGGGTCAACGAGCAGTACTTC
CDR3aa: CASSERSGRVNEQYF

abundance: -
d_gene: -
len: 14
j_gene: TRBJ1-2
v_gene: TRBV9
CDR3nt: TGTGCCAGCAGCGTAGTCAGTCGGGATGAAAGCTACACCTTC
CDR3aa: CASSVVSRDESYTF

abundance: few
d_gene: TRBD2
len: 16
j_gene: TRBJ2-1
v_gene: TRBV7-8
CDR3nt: TGTGCCAGCAGCTTAGGCGGGGGGGCCGCCTACAATGAGCAGTTCTTC
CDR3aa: CASSLGGGAAYNEQFF

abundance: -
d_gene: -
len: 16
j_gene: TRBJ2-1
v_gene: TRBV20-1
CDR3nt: TGCAGTGCTAGAGATATTGGAGGGGGCGAGTACAATGAGCAGTTCTTC
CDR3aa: CSARDIGGGEYNEQFF

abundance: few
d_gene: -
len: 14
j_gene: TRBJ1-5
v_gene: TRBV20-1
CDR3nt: TGCAGTGCTAGAGAGTTGGAGGGCGCTCAGCCCCAGCATTTT
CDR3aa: CSARELEGAQPQHF

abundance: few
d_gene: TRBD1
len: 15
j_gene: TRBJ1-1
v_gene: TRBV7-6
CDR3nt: TGTGCCAGCAGCTTAAGGGGGCAGGGGACGTCTGAAGCTTTCTTT
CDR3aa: CASSLRGQGTSEAFF

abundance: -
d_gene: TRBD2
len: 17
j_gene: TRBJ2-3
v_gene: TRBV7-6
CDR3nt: TGTGCCAGCAGCTTAGACAGAAGCGGGAGTAGTACAGATACGCAGTATTTT
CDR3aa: CASSLDRSGSSTDTQYF

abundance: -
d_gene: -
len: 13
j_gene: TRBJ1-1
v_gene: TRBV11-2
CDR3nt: TGTGCCAGCAGCTTTTCGGGGTGGGATGAAGCTTTCTTT
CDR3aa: CASSFSGWDEAFF

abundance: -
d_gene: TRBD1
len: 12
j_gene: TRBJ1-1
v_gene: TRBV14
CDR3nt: TGTGCCAGCGGGACAGGGGGCACTGAAGCTTTCTTT
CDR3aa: CASGTGGTEAFF

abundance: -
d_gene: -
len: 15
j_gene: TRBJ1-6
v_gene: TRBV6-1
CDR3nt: TGTGCCAGCAGTGAAACGGAAGCCTATAATTCACCCCTCCACTTT
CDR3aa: CASSETEAYNSPLHF

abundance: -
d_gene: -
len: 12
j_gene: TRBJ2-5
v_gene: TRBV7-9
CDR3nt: TGTGCCAGCAGCCGCGGATGGGAGACCCAGTACTTC
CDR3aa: CASSRGWETQYF

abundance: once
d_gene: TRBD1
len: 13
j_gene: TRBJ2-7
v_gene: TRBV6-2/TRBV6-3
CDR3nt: TGTGCCAGCAGTTCCCGGGACAGGTACGAGCAGTACTTC
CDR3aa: CASSSRDRYEQYF

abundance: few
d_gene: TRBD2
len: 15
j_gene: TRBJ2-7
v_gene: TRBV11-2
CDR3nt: TGTGCCAGCAGCTTACGGAGCGGGAGGATAAACGAGCAGTACTTC
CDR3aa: CASSLRSGRINEQYF

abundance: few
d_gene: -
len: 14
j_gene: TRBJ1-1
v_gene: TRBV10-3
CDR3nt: TGTGCCACGAGACTGGGAACGTTGGACACTGAAGCTTTCTTT
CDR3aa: CATRLGTLDTEAFF

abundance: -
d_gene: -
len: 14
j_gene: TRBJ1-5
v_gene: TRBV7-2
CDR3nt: TGTGCCAGCAGCGCTTCAGGGGTATATCAGCCCCAGCATTTT
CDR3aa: CASSASGVYQPQHF

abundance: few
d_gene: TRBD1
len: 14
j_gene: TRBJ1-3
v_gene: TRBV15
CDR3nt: TGTGCCACCAGCTTCCAGGGGGCTAGAAACACCATATATTTT
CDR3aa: CATSFQGARNTIYF

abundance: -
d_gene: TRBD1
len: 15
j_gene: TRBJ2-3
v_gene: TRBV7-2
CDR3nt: TGTGCCAGCAGCTTGACAGGGGGCACGTCAGATACGCAGTATTTT
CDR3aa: CASSLTGGTSDTQYF